These 28 T cell receptor beta chains originate from one sample sequenced in a study of type 1 regulatory T cells. Study-wide results and caveats: Tr1 cells had a more restricted TCR repertoire than non-Tr1 cells.

From the reads, TCRdb called clonotypes with MiXCR, one entry per CDR3 protein. The table shows tens of thousands of distinct CDR3 sequences, with around 21% occurring only once. These TCRs' antigens remain unknown. The specimen was cultured type 1 regulatory T (Tr1) cells, either the whole culture or a sorted fraction (not recorded which). These receptors came from a human donor in good health.

This clonotype was seen repeatedly, ten times or more. The chain uses TRBV7-3 and TRBJ2-7, with a possible D match to TRBD1 (6 bases). Trimming removed 5 bases from V and 9 bases from J, with 17 bases in between. The germline gives CDR1 SGHTA, CDR2 FQGTGA. The CDR3 length is 13 residues. CDR3 sequence (DNA): TGTGCCAGCAGCGAACAGGGTCAGAGTGTGCAGTACTTC. It yields the protein CASSEQGQSVQYF. The full variable domain, completed using reference TRBV7-3 and TRBJ2-7, is GAGVSQTPSNKVTEKGKYVELRCDPISGHTALYWYRQSLGQGPEFLIYFQGTGAADDSGLPNDRFFAVRPEGSVSTLKIQRTERGDSAVYLCASSEQGQSVQYFGPGTRLTVT.

The chain carries TRBV19 and TRBJ2-1, with TRBD2 matching over 11 bases. Germline values: CDR1 LNHDA, CDR2 SQIVND (reference sequence). CDR3 size: 14 residues. J was trimmed by 6 bases and V by 5 bases; bases with no gene match: 3. The CDR3 loop is CASSVTSGSNEQFF. The CDR3 DNA follows: TGTGCCAGTAGTGTTACTAGCGGGAGCAATGAGCAGTTCTTC.

The genes are TRBV7-8 and TRBJ1-1; D not resolved. The CDR3 totals 15 residues. Trimming cost V 1 base and J 6 bases, with 15 bases left between them. Germline CDR1 reads SGHVS; CDR2 reads FQNEAQ. CDR3 amino acids: CASSLVGLSRAEAFF. Written as DNA, the CDR3 is TGTGCCAGCAGCTTAGTAGGCTTGAGTAGGGCTGAAGCTTTCTTT.

V gene TRBV6-1 combines with J gene TRBJ2-1; 10 nucleotides align to TRBD2. CDR1 and CDR2 (germline): MNHNS, SASEGT. V was clipped by 5 bases and J by 7 bases; unmatched bases: 8. The CDR3 totals 15 residues. The CDR3 DNA is TGTGCCAGCAGTCCCGGGACTAGCGCGGGGAATGAGCAGTTCTTC. This codes for CASSPGTSAGNEQFF.

This clonotype was seen a handful of times. This chain uses TRBV10-3 with TRBJ2-6; D is unresolved. This CDR3 region has 14 residues. Per the germline V gene, CDR1 is ENHRY and CDR2 is SYGVKD. V was pared by 10 bases and J by 0 bases, with 10 bases between. The CDR3 loop reads CATELLSGANVLTF. CDR3 in DNA: TGTGCCACCGAACTCCTCTCTGGGGCCAACGTCCTGACTTTC.

The rearrangement joins TRBV7-6 to TRBJ2-2; maybe TRBD1 (6 bases). This CDR3 region has 15 residues. Germline CDR1 reads SGHVS; CDR2 reads FNYEAQ. V lost 5 bases and J lost 0, with 10 bases in between. The CDR3 protein is CASSMGHANTGELFF. In DNA form, the CDR3 reads TGTGCCAGCAGCATGGGACACGCGAACACCGGGGAGCTGTTTTTT.

This clonotype has a handful of counts. The chain combines TRBV27 with TRBJ2-3, with 8 bases that match TRBD2. The CDR3 loop spans 15 amino acids. Germline V gene lookup returns CDR1 MNHEY and CDR2 SMNVEV (reference sequence). V shed 2 bases and J 2 bases; nucleotides not matched to a gene: 3. CDR3 bases: TGTGCCAGCAGTTTAATAGCGGGGCCCACAGATACGCAGTATTTT. Translating gives CASSLIAGPTDTQYF.

The chain uses TRBV6-2 or TRBV6-3 and TRBJ2-1; D is possibly TRBD2 (5 bases). V lost 4 bases and J lost 9, with 13 bases in between. The CDR3 is 13 amino acids. Germline V gene sequence: CDR1 MNHEY, CDR2 SVGEGT. CDR3 DNA sequence: TGTGCCAGCAGTTCCCTCCCCGAGGGTGAGCAGTTCTTC. Residues: CASSSLPEGEQFF.

This clonotype was observed a few times. V gene TRBV10-3 combines with J gene TRBJ1-4; no firm D call. Germline-derived CDR1 and CDR2 are ENHRY and SYGVKD. Trimming took off 2 bases at V and 4 bases at J, with 11 bases between the two ends. The CDR3 runs to 15 residues. The CDR3: CAISEGRQINEKLFF. CDR3 nucleotide sequence: TGTGCCATCAGTGAGGGAAGGCAGATTAATGAAAAACTGTTTTTT.

V and J are TRBV6-6 and TRBJ2-7; 9 positions agree with TRBD1. J lost 9 bases, V lost 4 bases, and 16 bases had no gene match. The CDR3 consists of 16 residues. Germline values: CDR1 MNHNY, CDR2 SVGAGI (reference sequence). The CDR3 loop reads CASSSNPGTGPLVQYF. The CDR3 DNA sequence: TGTGCCAGCAGTTCTAACCCCGGGACAGGGCCTTTGGTGCAGTACTTC.

This chain links TRBV29-1 with TRBJ2-3; D is unresolved. There are 12 residues in the CDR3. In germline, CDR1 is SQVTM, CDR2 ANQGSEA. Trimming pared 0 bases from V and 8 bases from J, leaving 9 bases between. For the CDR3, the DNA is TGCAGCGTTGAAGAGATAATGGGTACGCAGTATTTT. It specifies CSVEEIMGTQYF.

There are a few counts of this clonotype. This chain connects TRBV12-3 or TRBV12-4 to TRBJ1-5; 7 bases fit TRBD1. This CDR3 contains 15 residues. Unmatched junction bases numbered 7, after V lost 3 bases and J lost 5 bases. The chain's CDR3 is CASSFGGGEHQPQHF. The CDR3 region has the DNA TGTGCCAGCAGTTTCGGAGGGGGCGAGCATCAGCCCCAGCATTTT.

The chain has TRBV20-1 and TRBJ1-1; 7 bases are shared with TRBD1. V shed 3 bases, J shed 1 base, and the junction held 2 bases outside the gene matches. The CDR3 spans 13 residues. Germline V lookup: CDR1 DFQATT, CDR2 SNEGSKA (reference sequence). This chain's CDR3 is CSARRQGNTEAFF. CDR3 nucleotides: TGCAGTGCTAGGAGACAGGGGAACACTGAAGCTTTCTTT.

This chain links TRBV5-1 with TRBJ2-1; the D gene is possibly TRBD1 (5 bases). Trimming took off 4 bases at V and 4 bases at J, with 18 bases between the two ends. CDR1 SGHRS and CDR2 YFSETQ come from the germline V gene. CDR3 length: 16 amino acids. CDR3 nucleotide sequence: TGCGCCAGCAGCCCCCAGTGGGGCGGCGGTTACAATGAGCAGTTCTTC. Translation gives CASSPQWGGGYNEQFF.

V and J are TRBV30 and TRBJ1-1; D uncertain. Per germline, CDR1 GTSNPN and CDR2 SVGIG (reference sequence). The ends were cut back, 2 bases at V and 11 bases at J, with 15 bases in the middle. The CDR3 consists of 12 residues. The CDR3 DNA follows: TGTGCCTGGAGTCCAACCTTTTCTCACGCTTTCTTT. This gives the protein CAWSPTFSHAFF.

This clonotype turned up a few times. This sequence joins TRBV5-1 and TRBJ2-7; weak D call: TRBD1 (6 bases). The V gene lost 3 bases and the J gene lost 10 bases, with 11 bases spanning the gap. CDR3 size: 11 residues. CDR1 and CDR2 (germline): SGHRS, YFSETQ. Here the CDR3 reads CASSSGTLQYF. The CDR3 nucleotides are TGCGCCAGCAGCTCCGGGACACTTCAGTACTTC. Based on the CDR3 plus reference TRBV5-1 and TRBJ2-7, the full variable domain is KAGVTQTPRYLIKTRGQQVTLSCSPISGHRSVSWYQQTPGQGLQFLFEYFSETQRNKGNFPGRFSGRQFSNSRSEMNVSTLELGDSALYLCASSSGTLQYFGPGTRLTVT.

This clonotype appeared a few times. The chain recombines TRBV7-2 with TRBJ2-1, with 8 bases aligning to TRBD2. The V segment lost 5 bases and the J segment 4 bases; nucleotides outside the gene matches: 4. In germline, CDR1 is SGHTA, CDR2 FQGNSA. The CDR3 spans 14 residues. The CDR3 region has the DNA TGTGCCAGCAGCCGGGAGGGGAGATACAATGAGCAGTTCTTC. It encodes CASSREGRYNEQFF.

This clonotype has a handful of counts. The rearrangement joins TRBV5-6 to TRBJ2-7; weak D call: TRBD1 (7 bases). This CDR3 contains 15 residues. V was cut by 4 bases and J by 5 bases, with 19 bases left in between. CDR1 is SGHDT, CDR2 YYEEEE, per germline. CDR3: CASSLAGQSIDEQYF. In DNA form, the CDR3 reads TGTGCCAGCAGCCTCGCGGGACAGTCCATCGACGAGCAGTACTTC.

The V gene is TRBV7-9, the J gene TRBJ1-4; the D is unclear. Germline V lookup: CDR1 SEHNR, CDR2 FQNEAQ (reference sequence). CDR3 size: 16 residues. Trimming shortened V by 0 bases and J by 7 bases, and 15 bases separated the two germline ends. In nucleotides, the CDR3 is TGTGCCAGCAGCTTAGCGGAACAGAGAGTCAGTGAAAAACTGTTTTTT. Its protein is CASSLAEQRVSEKLFF. Using reference TRBV7-9 and TRBJ1-4 for the parts outside the CDR3, the full variable domain is DTGVSQNPRHKITKRGQNVTFRCDPISEHNRLYWYRQTLGQGPEFLTYFQNEAQLEKSRLLSDRFSAERPKGSFSTLEIQRTEQGDSAMYLCASSLAEQRVSEKLFFGSGTQLSVL.

J is TRBJ2-1 and V is TRBV7-2; tentatively, D is TRBD2 (6 bases). Per germline, CDR1 SGHTA and CDR2 FQGNSA. Deletions cut 3 bases from V and 5 bases from J, with 8 bases between. The CDR3 sequence is 13 residues long. This CDR3 reads CASSFRGNNEQFF. CDR3 nucleotide sequence: TGTGCCAGCAGCTTTCGGGGGAACAATGAGCAGTTCTTC.

This clonotype was observed once. The gene calls are TRBV20-1 and TRBJ2-7; 7 positions agree with TRBD2. The CDR3 has 14 residues. Germline CDR1 and CDR2: DFQATT and SNEGSKA (reference sequence). The V and J ends lost 4 bases and 4 bases, in that order; junction bases with no gene match: 10. CDR3: CSATYPGGSYEQYF. The DNA of the CDR3 is TGCAGTGCTACCTATCCCGGGGGGAGTTACGAGCAGTACTTC.

In its sample, this clonotype ranks as medium-sized. The genes are TRBV5-1 and TRBJ2-3, with TRBD2 identical over 7 bases. The junction had 12 bases not matched to a gene; V was cut back by 10 bases and J by 7 bases. The germline V gene has CDR1 SGHRS and CDR2 YFSETQ. This CDR3 is built from 13 residues. This CDR3 is CAPKGGSRYTQYF. The CDR3 region has the DNA TGCGCCCCAAAGGGCGGGAGTCGGTATACGCAGTATTTT.

This clonotype was observed a few times. The chain couples TRBV5-1 to TRBJ2-7; TRBD2 matches 7 bases. This CDR3 spans 14 amino acids. Germline CDR1 SGHRS, CDR2 YFSETQ. J gave up 7 bases and V 0 bases, and 7 bases lay outside the gene matches. The CDR3 DNA is TGCGCCAGCAGCTTGGCCAACGACGGGAGGGAGCAGTACTTC. Translated, it gives CASSLANDGREQYF.

This sequence joins TRBV4-3 and TRBJ2-1, with D hard to call. This CDR3 is built from 13 residues. Trimming shortened V by 1 base and J by 10 bases, and 11 bases separated the two germline ends. Germline V gene lookup returns CDR1 LGHNA and CDR2 YSLEER. The CDR3, as DNA: TGCGCCAGCAGCCAAGGCCCCACACAAGAGCAGTTCTTC. The encoded protein is CASSQGPTQEQFF.

This clonotype was recorded at least ten times. The gene calls are TRBV5-1 and TRBJ1-5; weak D call: TRBD1 (5 bases). CDR1 is SGHRS, CDR2 YFSETQ, per germline. CDR3 size: 13 residues. Trimming removed 0 bases at V and 7 bases at J, with 8 bases between. CDR3 sequence (DNA): TGCGCCAGCAGCTTGGGAGGGGACCAGCCCCAGCATTTT. It translates to CASSLGGDQPQHF.

This clonotype was picked up a small number of times. The genes are TRBV15 and TRBJ1-2; a weak D match, TRBD1 (5 bases). CDR1 is LNHNV and CDR2 is YYDKDF in the germline V gene (reference sequence). The CDR3 has 17 amino acids. Between the trimmed V and J ends, which lost 1 base and 4 bases, there was a span of 19 bases. The CDR3: CATSRAGQGALLYGYTF. The CDR3 DNA reads as TGTGCCACCAGCAGAGCAGGTCAGGGTGCTTTGCTCTATGGCTACACCTTC.

This clonotype was detected a few times. J is TRBJ2-3 and V is TRBV14, with TRBD1 matching over 8 bases. J lost 2 bases, V lost 0 bases, and 7 bases had no gene match. The CDR3 is 17 residues long. Germline CDR1 SGHDN, CDR2 FVKESK. CDR3 coding DNA: TGTGCCAGCAGCCAAGAGCGGACAGGGACGTTCACAGATACGCAGTATTTT. It yields the protein CASSQERTGTFTDTQYF.

The chain couples TRBV27 to TRBJ2-7, with D perhaps matching TRBD1 (5 bases). The length of the CDR3 is 13 residues. Germline values: CDR1 MNHEY, CDR2 SMNVEV (reference sequence). V was trimmed by 6 bases and J by 5 bases, leaving 14 bases between them. The DNA for the CDR3 is TGTGCCAGCAGACCAGGGCCCCTCCACGAGCAGTACTTC. Translation gives CASRPGPLHEQYF.